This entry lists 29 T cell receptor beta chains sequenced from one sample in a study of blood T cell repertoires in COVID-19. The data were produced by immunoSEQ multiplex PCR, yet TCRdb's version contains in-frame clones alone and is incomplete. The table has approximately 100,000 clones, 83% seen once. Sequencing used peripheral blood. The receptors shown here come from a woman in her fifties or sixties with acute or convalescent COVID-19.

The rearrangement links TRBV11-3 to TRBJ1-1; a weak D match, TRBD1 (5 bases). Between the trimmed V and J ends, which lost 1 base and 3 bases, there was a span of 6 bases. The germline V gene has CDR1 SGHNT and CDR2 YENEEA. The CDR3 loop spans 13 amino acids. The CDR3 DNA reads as TGTGCCAGCAGCTTAGTAGGGGACACTGAAGCTTTCTTT. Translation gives CASSLVGDTEAFF. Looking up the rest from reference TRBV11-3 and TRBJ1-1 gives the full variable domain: EAGVVQSPRYKIIEKKQPVAFWCNPISGHNTLYWYLQNLGQGPELLIRYENEEAVDDSQLPKDRFSAERLKGVDSTLKIQPAELGDSAVYLCASSLVGDTEAFFGQGTRLTVV.

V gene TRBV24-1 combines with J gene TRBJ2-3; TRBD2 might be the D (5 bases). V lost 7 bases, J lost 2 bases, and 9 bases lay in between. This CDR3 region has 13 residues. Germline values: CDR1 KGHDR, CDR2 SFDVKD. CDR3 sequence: CATRERNTDTQYF. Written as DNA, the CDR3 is TGTGCCACCAGGGAGCGGAACACAGATACGCAGTATTTT.

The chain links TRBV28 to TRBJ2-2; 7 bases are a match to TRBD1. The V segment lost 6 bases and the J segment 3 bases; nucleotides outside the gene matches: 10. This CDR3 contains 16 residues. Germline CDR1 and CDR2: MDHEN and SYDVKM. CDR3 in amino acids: CASSQTGNLHTGELFF. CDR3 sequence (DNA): TGTGCCAGCAGCCAGACAGGGAACCTGCACACCGGGGAGCTGTTTTTT.

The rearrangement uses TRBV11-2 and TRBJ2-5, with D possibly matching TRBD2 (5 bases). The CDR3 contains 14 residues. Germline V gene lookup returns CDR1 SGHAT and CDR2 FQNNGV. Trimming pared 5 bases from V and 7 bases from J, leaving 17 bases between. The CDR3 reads CASSTTWTGPTQYF. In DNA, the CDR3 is TGTGCCAGCAGCACCACCTGGACTGGCCCGACCCAGTACTTC. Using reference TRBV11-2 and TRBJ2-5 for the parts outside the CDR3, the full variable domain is EAGVAQSPRYKIIEKRQSVAFWCNPISGHATLYWYQQILGQGPKLLIQFQNNGVVDDSQLPKDRFSAERLKGVDSTLKIQPAKLEDSAVYLCASSTTWTGPTQYFGPGTRLLVL.

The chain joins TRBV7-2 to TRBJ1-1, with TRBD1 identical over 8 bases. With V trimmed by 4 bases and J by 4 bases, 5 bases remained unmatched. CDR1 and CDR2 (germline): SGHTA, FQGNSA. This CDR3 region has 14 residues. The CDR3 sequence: CASSSQGVSTEAFF. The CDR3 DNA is TGTGCCAGCAGCTCACAGGGGGTTAGCACTGAAGCTTTCTTT. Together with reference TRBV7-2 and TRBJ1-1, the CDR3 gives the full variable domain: GAGVSQSPSNKVTEKGKDVELRCDPISGHTALYWYRQSLGQGLEFLIYFQGNSAPDKSGLPSDRFSAERTGGSVSTLTIQRTQQEDSAVYLCASSSQGVSTEAFFGQGTRLTVV.

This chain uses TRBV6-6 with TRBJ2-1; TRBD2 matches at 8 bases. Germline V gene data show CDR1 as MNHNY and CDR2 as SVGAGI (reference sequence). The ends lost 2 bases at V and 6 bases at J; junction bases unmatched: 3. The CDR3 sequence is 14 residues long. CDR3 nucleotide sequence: TGTGCCAGCAGTTACGAAGGGACTAGCAATGAGCAGTTCTTC. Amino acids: CASSYEGTSNEQFF.

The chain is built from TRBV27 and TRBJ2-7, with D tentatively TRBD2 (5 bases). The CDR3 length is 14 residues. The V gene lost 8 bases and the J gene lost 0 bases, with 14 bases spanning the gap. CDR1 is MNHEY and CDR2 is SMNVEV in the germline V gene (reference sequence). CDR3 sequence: CASRQSGSSYEQYF. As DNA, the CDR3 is TGTGCCAGCCGTCAAAGCGGAAGCTCCTACGAGCAGTACTTC.

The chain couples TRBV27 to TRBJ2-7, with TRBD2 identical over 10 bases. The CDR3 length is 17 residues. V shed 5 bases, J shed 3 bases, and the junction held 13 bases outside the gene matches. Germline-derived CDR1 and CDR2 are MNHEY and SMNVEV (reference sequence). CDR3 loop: CASSPQSGGGSNYEQYF. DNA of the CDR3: TGTGCCAGCAGTCCTCAGAGCGGGGGGGGATCAAACTACGAGCAGTACTTC.

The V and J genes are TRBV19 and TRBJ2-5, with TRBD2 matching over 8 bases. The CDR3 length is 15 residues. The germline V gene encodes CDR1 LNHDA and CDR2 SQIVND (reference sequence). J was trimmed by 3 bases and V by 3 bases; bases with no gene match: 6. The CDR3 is CASSIGGTSKETQYF. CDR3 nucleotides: TGTGCCAGTAGTATTGGAGGGACTAGTAAAGAGACCCAGTACTTC.

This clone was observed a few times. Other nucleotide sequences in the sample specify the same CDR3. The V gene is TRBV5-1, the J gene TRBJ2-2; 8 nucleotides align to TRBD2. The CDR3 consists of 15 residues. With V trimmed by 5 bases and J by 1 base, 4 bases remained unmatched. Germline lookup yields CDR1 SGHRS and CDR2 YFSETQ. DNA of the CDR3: TGCGCCAGCAGGCTGGCGGGGGGGAACACCGGGGAGCTGTTTTTT. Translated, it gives CASRLAGGNTGELFF.

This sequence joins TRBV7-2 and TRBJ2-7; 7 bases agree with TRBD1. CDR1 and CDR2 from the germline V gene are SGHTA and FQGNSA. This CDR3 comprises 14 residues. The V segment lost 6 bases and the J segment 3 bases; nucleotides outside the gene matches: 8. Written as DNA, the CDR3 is TGTGCCAGCAGACTAGGGGGCGAAAGCTACGAGCAGTACTTC. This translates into CASRLGGESYEQYF.

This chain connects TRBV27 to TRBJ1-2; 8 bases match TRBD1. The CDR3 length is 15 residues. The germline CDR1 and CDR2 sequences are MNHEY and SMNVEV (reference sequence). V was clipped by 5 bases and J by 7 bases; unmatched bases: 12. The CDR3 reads CASSGTGQGTIGYTF. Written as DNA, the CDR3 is TGTGCCAGCAGTGGTACAGGACAGGGAACGATTGGCTACACCTTC.

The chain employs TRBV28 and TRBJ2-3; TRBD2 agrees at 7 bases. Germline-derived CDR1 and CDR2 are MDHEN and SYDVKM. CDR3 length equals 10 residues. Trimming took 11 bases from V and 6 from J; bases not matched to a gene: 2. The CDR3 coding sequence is TGTGCCTCCGGGGGGGATACGCAGTATTTT. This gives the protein CASGGDTQYF.

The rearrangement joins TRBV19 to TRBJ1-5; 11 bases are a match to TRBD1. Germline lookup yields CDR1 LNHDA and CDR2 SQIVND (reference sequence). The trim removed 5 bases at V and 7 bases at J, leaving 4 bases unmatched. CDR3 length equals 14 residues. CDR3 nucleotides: TGTGCCAGTAGTGGCGGGACAGGGGGACAGCCCCAGCATTTT. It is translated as CASSGGTGGQPQHF.

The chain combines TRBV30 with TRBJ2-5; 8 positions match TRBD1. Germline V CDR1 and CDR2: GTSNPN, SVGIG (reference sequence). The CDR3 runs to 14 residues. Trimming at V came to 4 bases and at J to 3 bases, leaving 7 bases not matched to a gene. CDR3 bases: TGTGCCTGGACCAAAAACAGGGGGGAAGAGACCCAGTACTTC. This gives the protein CAWTKNRGEETQYF.

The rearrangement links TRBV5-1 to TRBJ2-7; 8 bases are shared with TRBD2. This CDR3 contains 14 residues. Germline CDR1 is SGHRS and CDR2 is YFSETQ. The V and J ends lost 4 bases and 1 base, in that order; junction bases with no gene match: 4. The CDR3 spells CASSPGLESYEQYF. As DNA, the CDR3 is TGCGCCAGCAGCCCGGGACTAGAGTCCTACGAGCAGTACTTC.

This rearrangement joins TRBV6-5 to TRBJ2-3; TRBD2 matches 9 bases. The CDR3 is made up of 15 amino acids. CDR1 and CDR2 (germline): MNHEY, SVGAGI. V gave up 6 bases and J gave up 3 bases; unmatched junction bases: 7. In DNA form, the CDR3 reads TGTGCCAGCAGCCGCGGGAGGGCCTTAACAGATACGCAGTATTTT. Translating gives CASSRGRALTDTQYF.

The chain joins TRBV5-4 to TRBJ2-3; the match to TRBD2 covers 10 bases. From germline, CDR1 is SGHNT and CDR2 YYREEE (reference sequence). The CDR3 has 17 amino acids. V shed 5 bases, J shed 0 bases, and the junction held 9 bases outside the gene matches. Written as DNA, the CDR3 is TGTGCCAGCAGTCTTAGACTAGCGGGCACTAGCACAGATACGCAGTATTTT. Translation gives CASSLRLAGTSTDTQYF.

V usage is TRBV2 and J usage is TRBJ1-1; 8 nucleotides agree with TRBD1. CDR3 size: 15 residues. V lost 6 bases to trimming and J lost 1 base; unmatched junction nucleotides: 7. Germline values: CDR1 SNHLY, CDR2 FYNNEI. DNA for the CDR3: TGTGCCAGCAGCTTCCAGGGGGCTTGGAACACTGAAGCTTTCTTT. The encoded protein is CASSFQGAWNTEAFF.

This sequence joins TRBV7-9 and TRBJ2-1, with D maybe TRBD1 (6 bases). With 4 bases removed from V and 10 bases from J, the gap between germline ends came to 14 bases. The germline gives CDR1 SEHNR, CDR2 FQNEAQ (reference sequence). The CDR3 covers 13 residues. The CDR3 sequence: CASSSRQEPEQFF. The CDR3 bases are TGTGCCAGCAGCTCGCGACAGGAACCCGAGCAGTTCTTC.

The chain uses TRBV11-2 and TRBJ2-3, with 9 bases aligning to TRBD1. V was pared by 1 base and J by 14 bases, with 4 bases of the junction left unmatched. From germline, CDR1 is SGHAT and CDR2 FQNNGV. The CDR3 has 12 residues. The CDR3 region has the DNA TGTGCCAGCAGCTTAGGGGACAGGGAGCTGTATTTT. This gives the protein CASSLGDRELYF.

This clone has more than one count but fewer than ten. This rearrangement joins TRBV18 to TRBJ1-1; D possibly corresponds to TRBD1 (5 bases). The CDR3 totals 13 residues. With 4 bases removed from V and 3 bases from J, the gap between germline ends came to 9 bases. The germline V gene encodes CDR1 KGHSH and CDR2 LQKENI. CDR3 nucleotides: TGTGCCAGCTCACGCGCCAGGGACACTGAAGCTTTCTTT. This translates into CASSRARDTEAFF.

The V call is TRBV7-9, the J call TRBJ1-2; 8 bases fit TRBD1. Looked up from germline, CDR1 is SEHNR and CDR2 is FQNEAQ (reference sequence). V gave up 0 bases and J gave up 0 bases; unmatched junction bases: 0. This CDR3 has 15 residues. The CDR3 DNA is TGTGCCAGCAGCTTAGCGGGACAGGCTAACTATGGCTACACCTTC. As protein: CASSLAGQANYGYTF.

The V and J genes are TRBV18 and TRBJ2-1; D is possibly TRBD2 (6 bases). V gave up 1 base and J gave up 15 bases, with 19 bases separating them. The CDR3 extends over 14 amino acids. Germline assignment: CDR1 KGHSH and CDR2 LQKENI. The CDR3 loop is CASSPREAGTTGFF. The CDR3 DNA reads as TGTGCCAGCTCACCACGGGAGGCCGGGACCACAGGGTTCTTC.

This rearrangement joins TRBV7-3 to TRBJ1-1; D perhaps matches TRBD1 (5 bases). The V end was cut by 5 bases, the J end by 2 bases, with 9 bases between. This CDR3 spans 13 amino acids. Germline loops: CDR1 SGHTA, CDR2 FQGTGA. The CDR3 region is CASSQTANTEAFF. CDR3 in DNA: TGTGCCAGCAGCCAGACAGCTAACACTGAAGCTTTCTTT. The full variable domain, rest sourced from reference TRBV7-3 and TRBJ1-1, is GAGVSQTPSNKVTEKGKYVELRCDPISGHTALYWYRQSLGQGPEFLIYFQGTGAADDSGLPNDRFFAVRPEGSVSTLKIQRTERGDSAVYLCASSQTANTEAFFGQGTRLTVV.

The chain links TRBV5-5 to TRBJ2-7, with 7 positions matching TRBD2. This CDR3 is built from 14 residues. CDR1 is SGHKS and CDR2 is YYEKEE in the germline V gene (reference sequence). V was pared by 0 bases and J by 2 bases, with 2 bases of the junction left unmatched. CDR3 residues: CASSLAGLAYEQYF. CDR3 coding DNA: TGTGCCAGCAGCTTGGCCGGACTAGCCTACGAGCAGTACTTC.

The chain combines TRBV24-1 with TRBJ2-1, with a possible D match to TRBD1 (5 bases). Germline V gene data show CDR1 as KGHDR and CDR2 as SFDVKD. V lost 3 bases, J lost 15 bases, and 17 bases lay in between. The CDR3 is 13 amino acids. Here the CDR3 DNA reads TGTGCCACCAGTGATACAGGTCCCCTACCTATGTTCTTC. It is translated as CATSDTGPLPMFF.

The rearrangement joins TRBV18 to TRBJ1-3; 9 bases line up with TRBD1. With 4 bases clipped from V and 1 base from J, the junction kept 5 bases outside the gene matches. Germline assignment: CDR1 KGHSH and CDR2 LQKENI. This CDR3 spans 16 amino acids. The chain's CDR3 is CASSRDRGSSGNTIYF. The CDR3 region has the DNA TGTGCCAGCTCACGCGACAGGGGGTCGTCTGGAAACACCATATATTTT.

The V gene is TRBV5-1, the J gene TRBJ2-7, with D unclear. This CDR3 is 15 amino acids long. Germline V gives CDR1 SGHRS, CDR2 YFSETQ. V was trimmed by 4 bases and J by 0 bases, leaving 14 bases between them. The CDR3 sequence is CASSAQESSSYEQYF. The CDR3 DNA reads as TGCGCCAGCAGCGCCCAGGAATCCAGCTCCTACGAGCAGTACTTC.